Each of the 27 T cell receptor beta chains below was sequenced from the same sample in a study of blood T cell repertoires in COVID-19. Produced via immunoSEQ multiplex PCR; TCRdb's table is partial and in-frame only. Of about 66,000 clones in the sample, roughly 90% were seen once. The sample was peripheral blood. These receptors were collected from a man aged 55 to 69 with acute or convalescent COVID-19.

The genes are TRBV5-1 and TRBJ2-7, with D maybe TRBD2 (5 bases). This CDR3 is 16 amino acids long. V was cut by 0 bases and J by 2 bases, with 15 bases left in between. Germline V gene lookup returns CDR1 SGHRS and CDR2 YFSETQ. The CDR3 protein is CASSLDPSVRAYEQYF. CDR3 nucleotide sequence: TGCGCCAGCAGCTTGGACCCTTCGGTGCGGGCCTACGAGCAGTACTTC.

The rearrangement uses TRBV5-6 and TRBJ2-7; D remains unclear. CDR1 and CDR2 from the germline V gene are SGHDT and YYEEEE. The CDR3 sequence is 13 residues long. Trimming took off 4 bases at V and 5 bases at J, with 13 bases between the two ends. The CDR3 nucleotides are TGTGCCAGCAGCGGGTTCGAGGCCCACGAGCAGTACTTC. Its protein product is CASSGFEAHEQYF.

The chain is built from TRBV2 and TRBJ2-3, with D unresolved. V was trimmed by 4 bases and J by 5 bases, leaving 13 bases between them. This CDR3 has 14 amino acids. CDR1 is SNHLY, CDR2 FYNNEI, per germline. The CDR3 coding sequence is TGTGCCAGCAGTGGAGAGCGCCCGGGAGATACGCAGTATTTT. This translates into CASSGERPGDTQYF.

This clone was picked up one time. The V call is TRBV12-5, the J call TRBJ2-1; 8 bases align to TRBD1. Germline V gives CDR1 LGHNT, CDR2 FRNRAP. Trimming took 6 bases from V and 6 from J; bases not matched to a gene: 10. The CDR3 is 15 residues long. CDR3 bases: TGTGCTAGTGGACTCGGACAGGGAGTAATCAATGAGCAGTTCTTC. It encodes CASGLGQGVINEQFF.

This clone was observed once. The genes are TRBV9 and TRBJ2-3; no reliable D call. From germline, CDR1 is SGDLS and CDR2 YYNGEE. The CDR3 contains 15 residues. V was cut by 0 bases and J by 1 base, with 9 bases left in between. CDR3: CASSVETERTDTQYF. DNA of the CDR3: TGTGCCAGCAGCGTAGAAACAGAGCGCACAGATACGCAGTATTTT.

The CDR3 spells CASSQGVGLLGNTIYF. Here the CDR3 DNA reads TGCGCCAGCAGCCAAGGGGTGGGGCTTTTGGGAAACACCATATATTTT. This chain connects TRBV4-1 to TRBJ1-3; tentative D call: TRBD1 (5 bases). Trimming stripped 1 base from V and 4 bases from J, with 14 bases between. The CDR3 is made up of 16 amino acids. Germline values: CDR1 MGHRA, CDR2 YSYEKL.

The rearrangement links TRBV7-3 to TRBJ2-1, with a weak D call TRBD2 (5 bases). The CDR3 contains 13 residues. With 0 bases removed from V and 9 bases from J, the gap between germline ends came to 9 bases. Germline V gene sequence: CDR1 SGHTA, CDR2 FQGTGA. The CDR3, as DNA: TGTGCCAGCAGCTTAACGCGGAGGAGTGAGCAGTTCTTC. It specifies CASSLTRRSEQFF.

The rearrangement joins TRBV5-4 to TRBJ1-4, with D possibly matching TRBD1 (5 bases). Per the germline V gene, CDR1 is SGHNT and CDR2 is YYREEE (reference sequence). The V and J ends lost 7 bases and 3 bases respectively, with 13 bases between them. CDR3 length equals 14 residues. The chain's CDR3 is CASGGGLSNEKLFF. DNA of the CDR3: TGTGCCAGCGGCGGGGGACTTTCTAATGAAAAACTGTTTTTT. Together with reference TRBV5-4 and TRBJ1-4, the CDR3 gives the full variable domain: ETGVTQSPTHLIKTRGQQVTLRCSSQSGHNTVSWYQQALGQGPQFIFQYYREEENGRGNFPPRFSGLQFPNYSSELNVNALELDDSALYLCASGGGLSNEKLFFGSGTQLSVL.

The chain is built from TRBV5-1 and TRBJ1-3, with D possibly TRBD1 on 5 matching bases. The V gene's germline CDR1 is SGHRS and CDR2 YFSETQ. The CDR3 totals 14 residues. The V end was cut by 4 bases, the J end by 2 bases, with 10 bases between. This chain's CDR3 is CASSQGGPGNTIYF. The CDR3 DNA reads TGCGCCAGCAGCCAGGGAGGACCTGGAAACACCATATATTTT.

This chain uses TRBV29-1 with TRBJ2-7, with D possibly matching TRBD1 (6 bases). The CDR3 is 12 residues long. The V gene lost 4 bases and the J gene lost 3 bases, with 10 bases spanning the gap. The germline gives CDR1 SQVTM, CDR2 ANQGSEA. CDR3 in DNA: TGCAGCGTTGGGGAACAGGGCTACGAGCAGTACTTC. It yields the protein CSVGEQGYEQYF.

The chain joins TRBV14 to TRBJ2-7; TRBD2 matches 10 bases. V lost 5 bases and J lost 2; bases outside the gene matches: 6. This CDR3 has 15 amino acids. Germline V CDR1 and CDR2: SGHDN, FVKESK. CDR3 sequence (DNA): TGTGCCAGCAGCTTCGGACTAGCGGATACCTACGAGCAGTACTTC. As protein: CASSFGLADTYEQYF.

The rearrangement links TRBV12-3 or TRBV12-4 to TRBJ1-4; the D is unclear. CDR3 length: 12 amino acids. Trimming pared 5 bases from V and 8 bases from J, leaving 9 bases between. The CDR3 nucleotides are TGTGCCAGCAGTGAGGGATCGGAAAAACTGTTTTTT. It yields the protein CASSEGSEKLFF.

V usage is TRBV3-1 (or the pseudogene TRBV3-2) and J usage is TRBJ1-5, with D possibly being TRBD1 (5 bases). Germline CDR1 reads LGHDT; CDR2 reads YNNKEL (reference sequence). V lost 0 bases, J lost 6 bases, and 9 bases lay in between. The CDR3 spans 14 residues. The CDR3: CASSQDDQGQPQHF. Written as DNA, the CDR3 is TGTGCCAGCAGCCAAGATGATCAGGGTCAGCCCCAGCATTTT.

This clone was seen once. The V gene is TRBV7-9, the J gene TRBJ2-1; TRBD2 might be the D (5 bases). V lost 5 bases, J lost 10 bases, and 15 bases lay in between. From germline, CDR1 is SEHNR and CDR2 FQNEAQ (reference sequence). This CDR3 contains 13 residues. CDR3 amino acids: CASSRSTTGEQFF. CDR3 nucleotide sequence: TGTGCCAGCAGCCGATCGACCACGGGGGAGCAGTTCTTC. The full variable domain, its missing parts supplied by reference TRBV7-9 and TRBJ2-1, is DTGVSQNPRHKITKRGQNVTFRCDPISEHNRLYWYRQTLGQGPEFLTYFQNEAQLEKSRLLSDRFSAERPKGSFSTLEIQRTEQGDSAMYLCASSRSTTGEQFFGPGTRLTVL.

This clone is a singleton in its sample. The chain couples TRBV25-1 to TRBJ2-2, with D perhaps matching TRBD1 (5 bases). Trimming took off 2 bases at V and 5 bases at J, with 9 bases between the two ends. Germline V gene data show CDR1 as MGHDK and CDR2 as SYGVNS. This CDR3 comprises 14 residues. CDR3 sequence (DNA): TGTGCCAGCAGTGAACAGGGCAAGACCGGGGAGCTGTTTTTT. Residues: CASSEQGKTGELFF.

The V gene is TRBV18, the J gene TRBJ1-3, with a tentative D call TRBD1 (5 bases). V lost 2 bases to trimming and J lost 2 bases, with 7 bases between them. Germline V lookup: CDR1 KGHSH, CDR2 LQKENI. This CDR3 spans 14 amino acids. CDR3 in amino acids: CASSPGAPGNTIYF. The CDR3 DNA sequence: TGTGCCAGCTCACCAGGGGCGCCTGGAAACACCATATATTTT.

The J gene is TRBJ1-4, the V gene TRBV13, with 7 bases lining up with TRBD1. The CDR3 totals 17 residues. V shed 3 bases, J shed 2 bases, and the junction held 9 bases outside the gene matches. Germline V gene data show CDR1 as PRHDT and CDR2 as FYEKMQ (reference sequence). The CDR3: CASSFRGRGTTNEKLFF. CDR3 in DNA: TGTGCCAGCAGCTTTAGGGGCAGGGGGACTACTAATGAAAAACTGTTTTTT.

V gene TRBV5-6 combines with J gene TRBJ1-2, with D perhaps matching TRBD1 (6 bases). This CDR3 is built from 14 residues. Germline CDR1 and CDR2: SGHDT and YYEEEE. Between the trimmed V and J ends, which lost 5 bases and 4 bases, there was a span of 15 bases. The CDR3 bases are TGTGCCAGCAGGCCCAGGGGTTATCTCTATGGCTACACCTTC. As protein: CASRPRGYLYGYTF.

The rearrangement links TRBV11-3 to TRBJ2-1; 10 nucleotides match TRBD1. The CDR3 spans 15 residues. Germline assignment: CDR1 SGHNT and CDR2 YENEEA. V was clipped by 4 bases and J by 6 bases; unmatched bases: 6. CDR3: CASSSGTGVINEQFF. The CDR3 region has the DNA TGTGCCAGCAGCTCGGGGACAGGGGTTATCAATGAGCAGTTCTTC. The whole variable domain, filled in from reference TRBV11-3 and TRBJ2-1, reads EAGVVQSPRYKIIEKKQPVAFWCNPISGHNTLYWYLQNLGQGPELLIRYENEEAVDDSQLPKDRFSAERLKGVDSTLKIQPAELGDSAVYLCASSSGTGVINEQFFGPGTRLTVL.

V and J are TRBV6-5 and TRBJ2-7, with D possibly TRBD1 on 6 matching bases. From germline, CDR1 is MNHEY and CDR2 SVGAGI. The CDR3 contains 15 residues. V dropped 3 bases and J dropped 3 bases, with 15 bases sitting between them. Here the CDR3 reads CASSYSDRRNYEQYF. In nucleotides, the CDR3 is TGTGCCAGCAGTTATTCGGACAGAAGGAACTACGAGCAGTACTTC.

This rearrangement joins TRBV19 to TRBJ1-2; D is unresolved. The CDR3 consists of 15 residues. Trimming cost V 4 bases and J 8 bases, with 20 bases left between them. From germline, CDR1 is LNHDA and CDR2 SQIVND (reference sequence). The CDR3 is CASSTQSRLVRGYTF. The CDR3 DNA reads as TGTGCCAGTAGTACCCAATCCCGCTTGGTTCGGGGCTACACCTTC.

This rearrangement joins TRBV10-3 to TRBJ2-1, with D possibly matching TRBD1 (5 bases). Trimming stripped 8 bases from V and 5 bases from J, with 10 bases between. CDR1 ENHRY and CDR2 SYGVKD come from the germline V gene. The CDR3 runs 12 residues. The CDR3 loop reads CAIVGLHNEQFF. In DNA form, the CDR3 reads TGTGCCATCGTGGGGCTGCACAATGAGCAGTTCTTC.

The chain employs TRBV2 and TRBJ2-7, with 7 bases matching TRBD2. Germline-derived CDR1 and CDR2 are SNHLY and FYNNEI. Trimming removed 5 bases from V and 3 bases from J; junction bases left unmatched: 7. The CDR3 loop spans 14 amino acids. The CDR3 DNA sequence: TGTGCCAGCAGTTTAGGTGGGGGGGGCTACGAGCAGTACTTC. It specifies CASSLGGGGYEQYF.

This chain uses TRBV9 with TRBJ2-3, with 8 bases lining up with TRBD2. V lost 4 bases to trimming and J lost 12 bases; unmatched junction nucleotides: 13. This CDR3 is 14 amino acids long. CDR1 is SGDLS and CDR2 is YYNGEE in the germline V gene. The CDR3 DNA reads as TGTGCCAGCAGCCCCGAGATAGCGGGACCCTCTCAGTATTTT. Protein sequence: CASSPEIAGPSQYF.

The chain combines TRBV27 with TRBJ2-3; 11 nucleotides agree with TRBD2. With 3 bases clipped from V and 5 bases from J, the junction kept 7 bases outside the gene matches. CDR1 and CDR2 from the germline V gene are MNHEY and SMNVEV (reference sequence). CDR3 length: 16 amino acids. CDR3 in amino acids: CASSLTSGVRLDTQYF. CDR3 bases: TGTGCCAGCAGTTTGACTAGCGGGGTACGCCTAGATACGCAGTATTTT.

The rearrangement links TRBV9 to TRBJ1-2, with TRBD1 as a possible D gene (6 bases). The CDR3 has 14 amino acids. The V gene lost 0 bases and the J gene lost 4 bases, with 10 bases spanning the gap. Germline V gene sequence: CDR1 SGDLS, CDR2 YYNGEE. The CDR3 DNA sequence: TGTGCCAGCAGCGTAGCCTCACAGGGCTATGGCTACACCTTC. Its protein product is CASSVASQGYGYTF.

This rearrangement joins TRBV5-1 to TRBJ1-1; 10 nucleotides line up with TRBD1. The germline CDR1 and CDR2 sequences are SGHRS and YFSETQ. V dropped 0 bases and J dropped 10; count of bases not matched to a gene: 6. The CDR3 contains 14 residues. The CDR3 sequence: CASSLGGGQGRAFF. CDR3 nucleotides: TGCGCCAGCAGCTTGGGAGGGGGACAGGGGAGAGCTTTCTTT.